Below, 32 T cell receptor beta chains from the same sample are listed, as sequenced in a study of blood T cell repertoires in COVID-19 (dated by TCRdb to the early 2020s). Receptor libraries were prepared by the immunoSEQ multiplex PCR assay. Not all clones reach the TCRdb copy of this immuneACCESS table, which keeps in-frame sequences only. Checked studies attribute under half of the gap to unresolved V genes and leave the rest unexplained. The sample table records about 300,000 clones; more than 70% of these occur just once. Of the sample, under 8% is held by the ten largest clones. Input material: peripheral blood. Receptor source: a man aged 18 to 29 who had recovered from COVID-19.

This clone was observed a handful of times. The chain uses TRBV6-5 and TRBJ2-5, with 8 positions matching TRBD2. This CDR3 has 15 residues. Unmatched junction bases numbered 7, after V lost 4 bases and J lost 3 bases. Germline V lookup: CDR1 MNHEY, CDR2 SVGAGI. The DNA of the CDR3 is TGTGCCAGCAGTTCAGCGGGAGTTGGAGAAGAGACCCAGTACTTC. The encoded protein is CASSSAGVGEETQYF.

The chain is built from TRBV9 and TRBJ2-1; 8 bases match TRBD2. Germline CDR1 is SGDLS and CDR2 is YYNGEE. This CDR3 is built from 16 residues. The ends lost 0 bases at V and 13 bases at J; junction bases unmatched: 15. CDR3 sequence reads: CASSVEGLVTASPQFF. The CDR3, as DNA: TGTGCCAGCAGCGTAGAGGGACTAGTTACCGCTAGTCCCCAGTTCTTC.

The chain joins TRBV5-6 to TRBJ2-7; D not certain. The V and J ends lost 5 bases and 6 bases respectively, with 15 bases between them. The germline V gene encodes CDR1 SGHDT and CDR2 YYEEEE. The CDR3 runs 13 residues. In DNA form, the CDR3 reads TGTGCCAGCAGTCAAGAAACAGTATCCGAGCAGTACTTC. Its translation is CASSQETVSEQYF. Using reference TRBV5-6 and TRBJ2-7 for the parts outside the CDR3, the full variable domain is DAGVTQSPTHLIKTRGQQVTLRCSPKSGHDTVSWYQQALGQGPQFIFQYYEEEERQRGNFPDRFSGHQFPNYSSELNVNALLLGDSALYLCASSQETVSEQYFGPGTRLTVT.

The CDR3 bases are TGTGCCAGCAGTTACTCGGGGGGTGAGACCCAGTACTTC. This codes for CASSYSGGETQYF. This sequence joins TRBV6-6 and TRBJ2-5; D possibly corresponds to TRBD2 (6 bases). This CDR3 is 13 amino acids long. Germline V gives CDR1 MNHNY, CDR2 SVGAGI (reference sequence). V was trimmed by 0 bases and J by 5 bases, leaving 7 bases between them.

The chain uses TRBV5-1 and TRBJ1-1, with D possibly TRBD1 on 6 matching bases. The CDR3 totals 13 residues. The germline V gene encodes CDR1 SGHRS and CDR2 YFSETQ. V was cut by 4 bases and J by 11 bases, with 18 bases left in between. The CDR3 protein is CASSAPDRDLAFF. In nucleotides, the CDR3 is TGCGCCAGCAGCGCCCCGGACAGAGATCTCGCTTTCTTT.

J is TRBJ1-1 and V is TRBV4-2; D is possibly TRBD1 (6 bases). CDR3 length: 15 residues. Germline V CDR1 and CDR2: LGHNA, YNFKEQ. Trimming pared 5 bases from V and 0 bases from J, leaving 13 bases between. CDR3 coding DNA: TGTGCCAGCAGCTCCTGGACAGAAATGAACACTGAAGCTTTCTTT. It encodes CASSSWTEMNTEAFF.

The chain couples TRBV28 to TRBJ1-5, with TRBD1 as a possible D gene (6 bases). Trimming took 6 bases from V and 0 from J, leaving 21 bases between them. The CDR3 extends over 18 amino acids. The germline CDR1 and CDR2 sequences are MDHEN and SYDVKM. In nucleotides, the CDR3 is TGTGCCAGCAGATCCCCCAGGGGAGCTCTTTATAGCAATCAGCCCCAGCATTTT. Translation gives CASRSPRGALYSNQPQHF.

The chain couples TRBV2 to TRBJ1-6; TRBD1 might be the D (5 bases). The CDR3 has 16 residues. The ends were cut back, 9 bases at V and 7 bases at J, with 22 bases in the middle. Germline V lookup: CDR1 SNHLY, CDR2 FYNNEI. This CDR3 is CASNSGSTGGNSPLHF. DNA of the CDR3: TGTGCCAGTAACTCAGGGTCGACGGGAGGGAATTCACCCCTCCACTTT.

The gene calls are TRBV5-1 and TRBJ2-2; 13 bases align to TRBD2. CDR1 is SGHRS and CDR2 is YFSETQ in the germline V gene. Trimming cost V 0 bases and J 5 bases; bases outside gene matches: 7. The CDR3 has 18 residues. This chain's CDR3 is CASSLAGTSGKVTGELFF. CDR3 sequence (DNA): TGCGCCAGCAGCTTGGCCGGGACTAGCGGGAAGGTTACCGGGGAGCTGTTTTTT.

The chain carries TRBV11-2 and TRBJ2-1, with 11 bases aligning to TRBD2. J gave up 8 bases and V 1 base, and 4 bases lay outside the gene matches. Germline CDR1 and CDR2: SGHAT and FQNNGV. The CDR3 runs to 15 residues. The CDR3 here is CASSLGTSGSDEQFF. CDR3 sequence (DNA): TGTGCCAGCAGCTTAGGTACTAGCGGGAGCGATGAGCAGTTCTTC. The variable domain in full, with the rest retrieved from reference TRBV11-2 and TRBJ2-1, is EAGVAQSPRYKIIEKRQSVAFWCNPISGHATLYWYQQILGQGPKLLIQFQNNGVVDDSQLPKDRFSAERLKGVDSTLKIQPAKLEDSAVYLCASSLGTSGSDEQFFGPGTRLTVL.

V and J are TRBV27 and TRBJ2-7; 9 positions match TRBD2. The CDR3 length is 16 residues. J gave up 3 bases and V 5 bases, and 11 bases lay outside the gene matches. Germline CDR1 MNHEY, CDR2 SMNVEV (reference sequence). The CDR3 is CASSISLAGAFYEQYF. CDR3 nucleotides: TGTGCCAGCAGTATCTCCTTAGCGGGGGCCTTCTACGAGCAGTACTTC.

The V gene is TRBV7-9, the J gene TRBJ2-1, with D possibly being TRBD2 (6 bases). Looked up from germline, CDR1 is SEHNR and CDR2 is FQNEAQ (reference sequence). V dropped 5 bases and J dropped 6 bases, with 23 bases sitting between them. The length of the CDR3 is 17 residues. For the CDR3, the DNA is TGTGCCAGCAGCCAAACCGGGTTTGGGGGGTCCGGCAATGAGCAGTTCTTC. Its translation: CASSQTGFGGSGNEQFF.

CDR3 sequence: CASSESGAGNSYEQYF. The CDR3 bases are TGCGCCAGCAGTGAGTCAGGGGCGGGGAACTCCTACGAGCAGTACTTC. V and J are TRBV10-2 and TRBJ2-7; tentatively, D is TRBD2 (6 bases). Germline CDR1 is WSHSY and CDR2 is SAAADI. The CDR3 is made up of 16 amino acids. The V end was cut by 0 bases, the J end by 0 bases, with 12 bases between.

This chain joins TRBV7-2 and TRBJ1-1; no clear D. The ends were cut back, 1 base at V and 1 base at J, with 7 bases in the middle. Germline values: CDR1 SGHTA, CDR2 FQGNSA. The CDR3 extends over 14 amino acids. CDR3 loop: CASSLVRQNTEAFF. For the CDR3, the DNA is TGTGCCAGCAGCTTAGTGCGGCAGAACACTGAAGCTTTCTTT.

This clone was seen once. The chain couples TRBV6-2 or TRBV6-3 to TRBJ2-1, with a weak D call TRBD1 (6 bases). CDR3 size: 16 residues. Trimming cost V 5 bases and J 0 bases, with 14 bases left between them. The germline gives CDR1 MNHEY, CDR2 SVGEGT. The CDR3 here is CASSPDRLSSYNEQFF. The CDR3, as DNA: TGTGCCAGCAGTCCAGACAGGCTTAGCTCCTACAATGAGCAGTTCTTC.

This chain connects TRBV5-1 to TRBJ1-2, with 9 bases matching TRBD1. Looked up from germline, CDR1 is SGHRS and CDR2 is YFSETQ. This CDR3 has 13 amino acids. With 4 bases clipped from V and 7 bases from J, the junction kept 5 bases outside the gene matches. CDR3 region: CASSRDRVSGYTF. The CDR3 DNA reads TGCGCCAGCAGCAGGGACAGGGTCAGTGGCTACACCTTC. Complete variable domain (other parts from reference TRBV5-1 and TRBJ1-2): KAGVTQTPRYLIKTRGQQVTLSCSPISGHRSVSWYQQTPGQGLQFLFEYFSETQRNKGNFPGRFSGRQFSNSRSEMNVSTLELGDSALYLCASSRDRVSGYTFGSGTRLTVV.

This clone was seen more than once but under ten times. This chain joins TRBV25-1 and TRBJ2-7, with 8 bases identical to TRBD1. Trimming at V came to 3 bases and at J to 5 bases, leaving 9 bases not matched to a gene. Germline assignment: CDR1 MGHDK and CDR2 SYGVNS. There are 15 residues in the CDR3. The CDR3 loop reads CASSDRQGLNHEQYF. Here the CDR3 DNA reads TGTGCCAGCAGTGACCGACAGGGGTTAAACCACGAGCAGTACTTC.

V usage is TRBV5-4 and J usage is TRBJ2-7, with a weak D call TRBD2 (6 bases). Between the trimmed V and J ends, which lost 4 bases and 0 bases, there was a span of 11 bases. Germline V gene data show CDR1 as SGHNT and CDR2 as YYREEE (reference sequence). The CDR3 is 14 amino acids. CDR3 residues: CASSPRGSSYEQYF. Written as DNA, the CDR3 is TGTGCCAGCAGCCCCCGGGGGTCCTCCTACGAGCAGTACTTC.

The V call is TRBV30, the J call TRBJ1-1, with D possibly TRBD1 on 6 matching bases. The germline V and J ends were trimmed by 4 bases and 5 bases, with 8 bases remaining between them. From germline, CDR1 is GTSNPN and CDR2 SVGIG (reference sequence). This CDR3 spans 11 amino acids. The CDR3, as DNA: TGTGCCTGGACAGGGGTTACTGAAGCTTTCTTT. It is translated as CAWTGVTEAFF.

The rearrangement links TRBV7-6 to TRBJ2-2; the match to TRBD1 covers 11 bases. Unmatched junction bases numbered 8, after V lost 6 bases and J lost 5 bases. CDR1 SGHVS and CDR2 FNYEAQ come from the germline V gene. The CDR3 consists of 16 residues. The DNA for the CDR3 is TGTGCCAGCAGTCCGGGACAGGGGGAAGGGACCGGGGAGCTGTTTTTT. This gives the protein CASSPGQGEGTGELFF. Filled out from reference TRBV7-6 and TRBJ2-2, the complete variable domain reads GAGVSQSPRYKVTKRGQDVALRCDPISGHVSLYWYRQALGQGPEFLTYFNYEAQQDKSGLPNDRFSAERPEGSISTLTIQRTEQRDSAMYRCASSPGQGEGTGELFFGEGSRLTVL.

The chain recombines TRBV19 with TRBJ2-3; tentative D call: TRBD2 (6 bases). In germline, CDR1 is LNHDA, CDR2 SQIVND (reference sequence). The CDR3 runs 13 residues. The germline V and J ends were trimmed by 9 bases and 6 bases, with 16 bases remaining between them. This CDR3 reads CASKVGGRDTQYF. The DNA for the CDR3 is TGTGCCAGCAAAGTGGGGGGTAGGGATACGCAGTATTTT.

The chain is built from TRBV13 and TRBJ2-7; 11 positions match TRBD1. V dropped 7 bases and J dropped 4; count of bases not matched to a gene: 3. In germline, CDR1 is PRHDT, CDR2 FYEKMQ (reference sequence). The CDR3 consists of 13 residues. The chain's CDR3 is CASTGQGAYEQYF. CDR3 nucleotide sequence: TGTGCCAGCACTGGACAGGGGGCGTACGAGCAGTACTTC. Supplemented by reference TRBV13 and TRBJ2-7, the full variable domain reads AAGVIQSPRHLIKEKRETATLKCYPIPRHDTVYWYQQGPGQDPQFLISFYEKMQSDKGSIPDRFSAQQFSDYHSELNMSSLELGDSALYFCASTGQGAYEQYFGPGTRLTVT.

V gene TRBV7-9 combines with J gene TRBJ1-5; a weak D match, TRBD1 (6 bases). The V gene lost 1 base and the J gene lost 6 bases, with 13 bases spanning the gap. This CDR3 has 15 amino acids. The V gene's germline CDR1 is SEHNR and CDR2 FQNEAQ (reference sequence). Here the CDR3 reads CASSLGTALGQPQHF. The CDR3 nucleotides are TGTGCCAGCAGCTTAGGGACAGCCCTGGGTCAGCCCCAGCATTTT.

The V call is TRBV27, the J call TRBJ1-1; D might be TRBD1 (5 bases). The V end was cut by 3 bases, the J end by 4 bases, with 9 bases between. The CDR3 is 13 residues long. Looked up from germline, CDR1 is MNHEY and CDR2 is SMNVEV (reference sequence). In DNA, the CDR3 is TGTGCCAGCAGTTTTACAGGTCTCACTGAAGCTTTCTTT. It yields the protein CASSFTGLTEAFF.

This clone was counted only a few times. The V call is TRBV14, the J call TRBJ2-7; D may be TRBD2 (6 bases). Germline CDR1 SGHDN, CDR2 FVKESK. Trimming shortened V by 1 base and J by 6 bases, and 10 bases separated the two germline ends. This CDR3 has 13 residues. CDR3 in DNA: TGTGCCAGCAGCCAAGTGGGCGGGGTCGAGCAGTACTTC. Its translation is CASSQVGGVEQYF.

CDR3 in amino acids: CASSPCTDTQYF. For the CDR3, the DNA is TGTGCCAGCAGCCCATGCACAGATACGCAGTATTTT. This chain connects TRBV3-1 (or the pseudogene TRBV3-2) to TRBJ2-3; D uncertain. CDR3 length: 12 residues. The ends were cut back, 4 bases at V and 1 base at J, with 3 bases in the middle. The V gene's germline CDR1 is LGHDT and CDR2 YNNKEL (reference sequence).

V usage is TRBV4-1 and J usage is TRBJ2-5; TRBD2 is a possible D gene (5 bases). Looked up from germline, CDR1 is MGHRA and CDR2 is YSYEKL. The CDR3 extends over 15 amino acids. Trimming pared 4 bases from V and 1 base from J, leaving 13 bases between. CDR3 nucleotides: TGCGCCAGCAGCCCCCTAGCAGGTACCCAAGAGACCCAGTACTTC. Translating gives CASSPLAGTQETQYF.

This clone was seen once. CDR3 DNA: TGTGCCAGCAGTTCCTCGCCGACAGGGCGGAATTCACCCCTCCACTTT. The encoded protein is CASSSSPTGRNSPLHF. The chain links TRBV6-5 to TRBJ1-6, with 7 bases matching TRBD1. The J segment lost 7 bases and the V segment lost 4 bases, leaving 10 bases of the junction unmatched. Germline V CDR1 and CDR2: MNHEY, SVGAGI. There are 16 residues in the CDR3.

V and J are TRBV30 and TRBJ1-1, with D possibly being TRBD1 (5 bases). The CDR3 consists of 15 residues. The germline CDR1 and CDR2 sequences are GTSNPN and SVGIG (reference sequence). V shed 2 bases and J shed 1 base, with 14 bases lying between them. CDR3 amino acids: CAWSRGYGENTEAFF. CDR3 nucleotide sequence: TGTGCCTGGAGTAGGGGTTATGGAGAGAACACTGAAGCTTTCTTT.

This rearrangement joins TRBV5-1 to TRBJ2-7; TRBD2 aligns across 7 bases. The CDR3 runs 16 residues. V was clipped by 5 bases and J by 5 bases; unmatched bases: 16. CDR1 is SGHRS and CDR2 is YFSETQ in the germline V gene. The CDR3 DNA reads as TGCGCCAGCAGTCTATTGTGGGAGGGAGCGTCGGACGAGCAGTACTTC. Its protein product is CASSLLWEGASDEQYF.

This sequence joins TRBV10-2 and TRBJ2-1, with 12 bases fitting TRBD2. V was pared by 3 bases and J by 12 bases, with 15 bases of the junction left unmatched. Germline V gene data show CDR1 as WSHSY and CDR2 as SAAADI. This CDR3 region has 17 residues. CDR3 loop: CASSDASGRANAVRQFF. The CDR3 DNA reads TGCGCCAGCAGTGACGCTAGCGGGAGGGCAAATGCGGTTAGGCAGTTCTTC.

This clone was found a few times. In DNA form, the CDR3 reads TGTGCCAGCAGTTTAACAGGGGATCGGTATGGCTACACCTTC. Protein product: CASSLTGDRYGYTF. The rearrangement joins TRBV27 to TRBJ1-2, with 7 nucleotides matching TRBD1. CDR3 size: 14 residues. Germline CDR1 and CDR2: MNHEY and SMNVEV (reference sequence). V was pared by 2 bases and J by 5 bases, with 5 bases of the junction left unmatched.